Shown below are 3 T cell receptor beta chains from a single sample sequenced in a study of CD8 T cells in Susac syndrome. Reverse transcription of roughly 0.45 to 1 ug RNA used random hexamers. TCRdb processed the immunoSEQ multiplex PCR reads anew with MiXCR; each CDR3 protein has one entry. Found here are roughly 180,000 distinct CDR3 sequences, over 85% of them singletons; the top ten hold around 0.11%. The sequencing input was CD4+ T cells from PBMCs. These receptors were obtained from a human donor in good health.

V gene TRBV29-1 combines with J gene TRBJ2-7; TRBD1 matches at 7 bases. Germline V gene data show CDR1 as SQVTM and CDR2 as ANQGSEA. There are 13 residues in the CDR3. V lost 5 bases and J lost 3; bases outside the gene matches: 7. As DNA, the CDR3 is TGCAGCGTTTTCGTGACAGGGTTCTACGAGCAGTACTTC. This codes for CSVFVTGFYEQYF.

The rearrangement joins TRBV9 to TRBJ2-1, with a possible D match to TRBD1 (5 bases). The CDR3 length is 14 residues. V was cut by 3 bases and J by 9 bases, with 16 bases left in between. CDR1 and CDR2 from the germline V gene are SGDLS and YYNGEE. CDR3 DNA sequence: TGTGCCAGCAGCGCCCGCGACAGTTTCACTGAGCAGTTCTTC. Its protein product is CASSARDSFTEQFF.

The chain has TRBV20-1 and TRBJ2-1; 8 bases are a match to TRBD2. The ends lost 2 bases at V and 3 bases at J; junction bases unmatched: 6. The germline V gene encodes CDR1 DFQATT and CDR2 SNEGSKA (reference sequence). The CDR3 runs to 15 residues. CDR3 sequence (DNA): TGCAGTGCTAGACCAACTAGCGGACGCTACAATGAGCAGTTCTTC. Amino acid sequence: CSARPTSGRYNEQFF.